Listed here is a single T cell receptor (beta chain). This specimen belongs to a study of patients and donors after allogeneic stem cell transplantation. V lost 5 bases, J lost 0 bases, and 4 bases stayed unmatched. The CDR3 runs 15 residues. Germline CDR1 and CDR2: MNHNS and SASEGT. TCRdb recomputed calls from the RT-PCR reads with MiXCR, one row per CDR3 protein. The sample holds hundreds of thousands of distinct CDR3 sequences; 16% are singletons and the top ten take over 6%. This sequence joins TRBV6-1 and TRBJ2-5, with 9 bases lining up with TRBD2. Input material: blood, either unsorted or a sorted T cell fraction (not recorded which). The source of this sequence is a human donor who was either an allogeneic HSCT recipient or a stem cell or donor lymphocyte infusion donor (not recorded which). It is not recorded whose cells these are; they may come from a transplant donor. CDR3 nucleotide sequence: TGTGCCAGCAGTCCTAGCGGGGCGGACCAAGAGACCCAGTACTTC. This codes for CASSPSGADQETQYF.